This T cell receptor (beta chain) was captured in a study of blood T cell repertoires in COVID-19. Study as a whole: Italy, Spain and the United States were the sources of the convalescent and acute COVID-19 samples. Sample material is recorded as cDNA or gDNA derived from T cells, B-cell-depleted T cells, or PBMCs.

The CDR3 sequence is 12 residues long. V lost 6 bases and J 10 bases, leaving 10 bases between the germline ends. Germline V gene lookup returns CDR1 MNHEY and CDR2 SVGAGI. Source study methods: The assay estimated nucleated cells by amplifying reference gene primers. Sequencing was performed with immunoSEQ multiplex PCR; in TCRdb, only in-frame clones are kept and a portion is missing. V and J calls and clone size are copied from that table; D and trimming were computed from the DNA. The sample consists of approximately 210,000 clones, roughly 80% of them appearing once. This clonotype was obtained from a man aged 25 to 40 with active or convalescent COVID-19. This sequence joins TRBV6-5 and TRBJ1-6, with D unresolved. The sample taken for sequencing was peripheral blood. In DNA form, the CDR3 reads TGTGCCAGCAGGGAGTCCCACTCACCCCTCCACTTT. Translated: CASRESHSPLHF.